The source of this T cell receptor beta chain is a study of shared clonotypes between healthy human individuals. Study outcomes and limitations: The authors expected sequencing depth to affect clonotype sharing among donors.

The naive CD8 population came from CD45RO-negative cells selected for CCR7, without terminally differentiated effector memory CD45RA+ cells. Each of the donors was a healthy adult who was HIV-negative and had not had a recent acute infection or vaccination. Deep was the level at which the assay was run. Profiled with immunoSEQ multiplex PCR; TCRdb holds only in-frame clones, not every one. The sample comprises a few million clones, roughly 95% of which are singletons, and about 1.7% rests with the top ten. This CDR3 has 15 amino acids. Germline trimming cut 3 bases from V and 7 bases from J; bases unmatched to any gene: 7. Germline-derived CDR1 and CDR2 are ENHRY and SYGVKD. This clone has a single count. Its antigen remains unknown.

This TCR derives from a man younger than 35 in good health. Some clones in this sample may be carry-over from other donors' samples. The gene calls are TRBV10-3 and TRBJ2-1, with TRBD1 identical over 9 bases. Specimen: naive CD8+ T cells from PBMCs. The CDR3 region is CAISDRTGEGNEQFF. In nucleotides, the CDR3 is TGTGCCATCAGTGACAGGACAGGGGAAGGGAATGAGCAGTTCTTC.